The 3 T cell receptor beta chains listed next were all sequenced from one sample in a study of T cells expressing NK-cell markers. TCRdb re-called the 5' RACE reads and gives one entry per CDR3 protein, without DNA. Its listing shows roughly 420,000 distinct CDR3 sequences. The specimen was blood T cells: a sorted CD56 or NKG2C T cell subset, CD4+ or CD8+ T cells, or bulk PBMC T cells (not recorded which). These receptors all stem from a woman between 18 and 69 years old in good health.

The chain recombines TRBV29-1 with TRBJ1-2. The CDR3 contains 13 residues. Germline V gene sequence: CDR1 SQVTM, CDR2 ANQGSEA. The CDR3 sequence is CSVFGEANYGYTF.

The chain links TRBV20-1 to TRBJ2-3; as DNA is missing, the TRBD2 call by TCRdb cannot be tested. The CDR3 runs 18 residues. The germline V gene has CDR1 DFQATT and CDR2 SNEGSKA (reference sequence). The CDR3 is CSARGLAGSTSSTDTQYF.

V and J are TRBV20-1 and TRBJ2-3. Germline V lookup: CDR1 DFQATT, CDR2 SNEGSKA (reference sequence). This CDR3 region has 14 residues. The CDR3 sequence: CSASDGIVTDTQYF.